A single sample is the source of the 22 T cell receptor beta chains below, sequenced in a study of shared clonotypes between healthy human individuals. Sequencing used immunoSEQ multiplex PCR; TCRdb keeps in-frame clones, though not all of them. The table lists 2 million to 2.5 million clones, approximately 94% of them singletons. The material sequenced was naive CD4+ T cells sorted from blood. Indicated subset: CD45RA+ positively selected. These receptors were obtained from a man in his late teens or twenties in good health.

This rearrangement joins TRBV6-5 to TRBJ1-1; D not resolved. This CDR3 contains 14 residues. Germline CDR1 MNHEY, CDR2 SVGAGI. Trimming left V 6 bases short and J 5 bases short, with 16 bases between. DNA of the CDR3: TGTGCCAGCAGACCTCGTTGGCCGTTGACTGAAGCTTTCTTT. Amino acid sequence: CASRPRWPLTEAFF.

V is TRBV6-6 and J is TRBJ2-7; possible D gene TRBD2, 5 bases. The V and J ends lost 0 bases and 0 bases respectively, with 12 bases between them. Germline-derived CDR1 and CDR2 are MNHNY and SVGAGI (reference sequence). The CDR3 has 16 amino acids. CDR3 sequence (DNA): TGTGCCAGCAGTTACTCCCGGACTCTCAGCTCCTACGAGCAGTACTTC. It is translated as CASSYSRTLSSYEQYF.

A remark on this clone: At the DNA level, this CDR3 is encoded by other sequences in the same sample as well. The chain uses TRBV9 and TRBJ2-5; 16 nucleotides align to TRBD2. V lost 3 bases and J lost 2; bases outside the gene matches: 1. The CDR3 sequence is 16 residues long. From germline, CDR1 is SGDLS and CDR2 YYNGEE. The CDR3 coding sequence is TGTGCCAGCAGCGCGGGACTAGCGGGAGGGCAAGAGACCCAGTACTTC. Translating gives CASSAGLAGGQETQYF.

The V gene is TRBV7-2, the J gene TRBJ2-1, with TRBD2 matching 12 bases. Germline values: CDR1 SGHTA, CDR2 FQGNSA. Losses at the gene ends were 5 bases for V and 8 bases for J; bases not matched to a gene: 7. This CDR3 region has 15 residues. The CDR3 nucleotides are TGTGCCAGCAGCCGGACTAGCGGGACGGTTGATGAGCAGTTCTTC. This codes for CASSRTSGTVDEQFF.

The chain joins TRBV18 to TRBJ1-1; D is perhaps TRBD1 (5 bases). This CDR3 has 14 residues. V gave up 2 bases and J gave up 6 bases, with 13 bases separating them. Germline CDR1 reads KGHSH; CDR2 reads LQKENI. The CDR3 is CASSPSGYIAEAFF. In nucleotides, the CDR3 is TGTGCCAGCTCACCATCAGGGTACATCGCTGAAGCTTTCTTT.

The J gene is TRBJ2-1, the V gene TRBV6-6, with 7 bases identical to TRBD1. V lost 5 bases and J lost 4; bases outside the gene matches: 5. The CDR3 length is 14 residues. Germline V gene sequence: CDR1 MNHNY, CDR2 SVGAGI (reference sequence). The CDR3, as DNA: TGTGCCAGCAGTAACAAGACAGGGTACAATGAGCAGTTCTTC. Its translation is CASSNKTGYNEQFF.

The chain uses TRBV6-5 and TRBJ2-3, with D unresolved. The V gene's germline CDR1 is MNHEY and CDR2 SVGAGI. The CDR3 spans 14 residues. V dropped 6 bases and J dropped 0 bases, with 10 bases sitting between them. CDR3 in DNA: TGTGCCAGCAGAGTCGGATCTAGCACAGATACGCAGTATTTT. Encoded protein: CASRVGSSTDTQYF.

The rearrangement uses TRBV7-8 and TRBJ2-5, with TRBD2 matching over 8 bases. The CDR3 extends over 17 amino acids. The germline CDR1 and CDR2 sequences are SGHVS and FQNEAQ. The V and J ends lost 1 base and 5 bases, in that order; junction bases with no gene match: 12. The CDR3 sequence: CASSLVSILTSVETQYF. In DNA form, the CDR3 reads TGTGCCAGCAGCTTAGTTTCGATTTTGACTAGCGTCGAGACCCAGTACTTC. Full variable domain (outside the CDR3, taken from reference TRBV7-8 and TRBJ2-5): GAGVSQSPRYKVAKRGQDVALRCDPISGHVSLFWYQQALGQGPEFLTYFQNEAQLDKSGLPSDRFFAERPEGSVSTLKIQRTQQEDSAVYLCASSLVSILTSVETQYFGPGTRLLVL.

CDR3 DNA sequence: TGTGCCAGCGCGGCTGACCAAGAGACCCAGTACTTC. This sequence encodes CASAADQETQYF. The genes are TRBV5-4 and TRBJ2-5; D is undetermined. The CDR3 has 12 amino acids. The V end lost 7 bases, the J end lost 0 bases, and 7 bases lay between the germline ends. Germline V gives CDR1 SGHNT, CDR2 YYREEE (reference sequence).

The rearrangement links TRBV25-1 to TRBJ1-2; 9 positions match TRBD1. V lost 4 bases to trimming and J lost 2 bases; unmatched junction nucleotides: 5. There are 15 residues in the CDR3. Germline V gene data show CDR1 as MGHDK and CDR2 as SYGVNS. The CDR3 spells CASSAPGTGNYGYTF. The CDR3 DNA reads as TGTGCCAGCAGTGCTCCCGGGACAGGGAACTATGGCTACACCTTC.

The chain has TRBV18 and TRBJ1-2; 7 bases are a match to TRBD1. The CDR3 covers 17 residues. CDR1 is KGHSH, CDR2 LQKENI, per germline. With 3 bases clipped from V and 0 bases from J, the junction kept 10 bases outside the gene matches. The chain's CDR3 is CASSPLRGQLSNYGYTF. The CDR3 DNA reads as TGTGCCAGCTCACCCCTAAGGGGACAGCTATCTAACTATGGCTACACCTTC.

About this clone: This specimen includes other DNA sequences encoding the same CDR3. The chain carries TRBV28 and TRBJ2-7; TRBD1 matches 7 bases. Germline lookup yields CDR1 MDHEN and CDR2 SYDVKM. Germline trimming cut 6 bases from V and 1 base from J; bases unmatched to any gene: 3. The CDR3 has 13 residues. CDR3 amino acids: CASSLGQSYEQYF. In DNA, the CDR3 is TGTGCCAGCAGCCTGGGACAGTCCTACGAGCAGTACTTC.

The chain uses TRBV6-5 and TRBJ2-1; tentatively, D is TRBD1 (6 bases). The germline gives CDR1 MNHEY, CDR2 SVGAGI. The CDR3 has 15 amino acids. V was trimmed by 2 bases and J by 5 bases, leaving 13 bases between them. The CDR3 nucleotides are TGTGCCAGCAGTTACGGGACACACAAAGACAATGAGCAGTTCTTC. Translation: CASSYGTHKDNEQFF.

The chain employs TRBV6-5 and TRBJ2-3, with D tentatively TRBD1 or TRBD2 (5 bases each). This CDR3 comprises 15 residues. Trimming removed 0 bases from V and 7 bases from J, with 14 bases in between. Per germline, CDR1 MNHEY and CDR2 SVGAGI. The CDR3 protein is CASSYSGGEWYTQYF. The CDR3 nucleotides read TGTGCCAGCAGTTACTCTGGGGGAGAGTGGTATACGCAGTATTTT.

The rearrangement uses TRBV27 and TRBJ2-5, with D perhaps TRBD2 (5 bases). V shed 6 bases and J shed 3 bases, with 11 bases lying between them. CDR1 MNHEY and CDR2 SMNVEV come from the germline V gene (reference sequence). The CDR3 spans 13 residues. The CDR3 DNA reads TGTGCCAGCAGACTCGGGGTAAAAGAGACCCAGTACTTC. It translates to CASRLGVKETQYF.

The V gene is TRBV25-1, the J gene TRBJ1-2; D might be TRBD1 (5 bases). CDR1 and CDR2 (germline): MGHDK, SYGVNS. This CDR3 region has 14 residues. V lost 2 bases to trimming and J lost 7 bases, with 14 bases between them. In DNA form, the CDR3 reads TGTGCCAGCAGTGAAGCAGGGTTCCCCCTTGGCTACACCTTC. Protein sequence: CASSEAGFPLGYTF.

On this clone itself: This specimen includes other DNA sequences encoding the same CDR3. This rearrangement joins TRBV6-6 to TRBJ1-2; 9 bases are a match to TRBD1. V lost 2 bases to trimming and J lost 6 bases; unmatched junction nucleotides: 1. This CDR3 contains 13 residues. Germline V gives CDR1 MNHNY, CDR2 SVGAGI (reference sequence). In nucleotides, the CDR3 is TGTGCCAGCAGTTACCGGACAGGGGATGGCTACACCTTC. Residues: CASSYRTGDGYTF.

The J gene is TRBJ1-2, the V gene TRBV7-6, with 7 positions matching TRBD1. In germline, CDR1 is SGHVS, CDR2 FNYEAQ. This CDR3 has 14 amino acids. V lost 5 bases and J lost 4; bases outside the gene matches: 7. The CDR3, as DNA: TGTGCCAGCAGCCTGGGACAGCCAAGCTATGGCTACACCTTC. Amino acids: CASSLGQPSYGYTF.

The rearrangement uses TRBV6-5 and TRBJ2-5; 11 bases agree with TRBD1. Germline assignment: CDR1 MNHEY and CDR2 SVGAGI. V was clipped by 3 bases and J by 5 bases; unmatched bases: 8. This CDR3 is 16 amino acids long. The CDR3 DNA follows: TGTGCCAGCAGTTATACCGGGACAGGGGGTCGGGAGACCCAGTACTTC. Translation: CASSYTGTGGRETQYF.

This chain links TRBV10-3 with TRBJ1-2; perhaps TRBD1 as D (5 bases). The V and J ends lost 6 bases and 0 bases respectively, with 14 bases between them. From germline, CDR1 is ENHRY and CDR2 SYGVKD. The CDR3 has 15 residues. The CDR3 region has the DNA TGTGCCATCAGGGACACCCAGTTAGCTAACTATGGCTACACCTTC. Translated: CAIRDTQLANYGYTF.

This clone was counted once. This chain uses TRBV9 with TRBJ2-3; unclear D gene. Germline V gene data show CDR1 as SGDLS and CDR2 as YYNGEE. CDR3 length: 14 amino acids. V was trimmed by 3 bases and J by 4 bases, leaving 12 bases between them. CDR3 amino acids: CASSAGAYPDTQYF. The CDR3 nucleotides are TGTGCCAGCAGCGCGGGTGCCTACCCAGATACGCAGTATTTT.

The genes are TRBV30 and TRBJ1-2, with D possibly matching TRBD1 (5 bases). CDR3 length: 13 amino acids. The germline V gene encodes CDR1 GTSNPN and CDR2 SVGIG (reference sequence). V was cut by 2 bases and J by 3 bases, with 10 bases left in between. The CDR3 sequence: CAWSQGEYYGYTF. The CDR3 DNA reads TGTGCCTGGAGTCAGGGAGAGTACTATGGCTACACCTTC.